This TCR beta chain derives from a study of cytomegalovirus exposure and HLA in healthy donors. Study findings and constraints: An Asian-associated ancestry cluster reportedly showed fewer N-insertions than the approximately 600-donor mean in a later analysis. Previous analysis showed most TCR beta V segments were productive about 87% or about 30% of the time. From TCR beta sequences, most subjects' HLA-A and HLA-B alleles were reportedly predicted accurately.

The count of this clone is one. Its antigen is still unknown. PCR primers comprised 60 Vbeta and 13 Jbeta primers. Libraries were prepared by immunoSEQ multiplex PCR; TCRdb keeps only in-frame clonotypes and omits some of them. The sample lists 180,000 or so clones; 78% were seen once. The germline V gene has CDR1 GTSNPN and CDR2 SVGIG (reference sequence). V lost 3 bases, J lost 8 bases, and 10 bases lay in between. The length of the CDR3 is 12 residues. This chain joins TRBV30 and TRBJ2-2; D may be TRBD2 (6 bases). This TCR was recovered from a female donor in good health and CMV-seronegative. Material: PBMCs. The CDR3 nucleotides read TGTGCCTGGAGCCTGGGGAGGGGGGAGCTGTTTTTT. Translation: CAWSLGRGELFF.